This T cell receptor beta chain was recovered during a study of cytomegalovirus exposure and HLA in healthy donors. Use of 60 Vbeta and 13 Jbeta primers characterized the PCR. Assay used: immunoSEQ multiplex PCR; TCRdb lists only in-frame clones, some missing. Of about 130,000 clones listed, approximately 85% are singletons. In this sample, this clone turned up once. This receptor was taken from a woman aged 25-40 years in good health and CMV-seropositive. The sample consisted of PBMCs.

CDR3 amino acids: CASSSQYTEAFF. CDR3 DNA sequence: TGTGCCAGCAGCTCACAGTACACTGAAGCTTTCTTT. The V and J genes are TRBV7-8 and TRBJ1-1, with D unclear. Germline CDR1 reads SGHVS; CDR2 reads FQNEAQ. V was cut by 4 bases and J by 3 bases, with 6 bases left in between. This CDR3 region has 12 residues.